This record looks at one T cell receptor (beta chain) sequence and its context. CDR3 length: 15 residues. Germline V gives CDR1 KGHSH, CDR2 LQKENI. Trimming cost V 5 bases and J 2 bases; bases outside gene matches: 6. The table came from immunoSEQ multiplex PCR; TCRdb's copy has only in-frame clones and leaves some out. The sample lists roughly 21,000 clones; about four fifths were seen once. The data derive from a study of blood T cell repertoires in COVID-19. Overall study: Acute and convalescent COVID-19 specimens originated in the United States, Italy and Spain.

What was sequenced was peripheral blood. The clonotype originates from a human donor in a cohort sampled during active COVID-19. The rearrangement links TRBV18 to TRBJ2-7, with TRBD1 matching 10 bases. CDR3 nucleotides: TGTGCCAGCTCAATGCCGGGACAGGGGACCTACGAGCAGTACTTC. This codes for CASSMPGQGTYEQYF.